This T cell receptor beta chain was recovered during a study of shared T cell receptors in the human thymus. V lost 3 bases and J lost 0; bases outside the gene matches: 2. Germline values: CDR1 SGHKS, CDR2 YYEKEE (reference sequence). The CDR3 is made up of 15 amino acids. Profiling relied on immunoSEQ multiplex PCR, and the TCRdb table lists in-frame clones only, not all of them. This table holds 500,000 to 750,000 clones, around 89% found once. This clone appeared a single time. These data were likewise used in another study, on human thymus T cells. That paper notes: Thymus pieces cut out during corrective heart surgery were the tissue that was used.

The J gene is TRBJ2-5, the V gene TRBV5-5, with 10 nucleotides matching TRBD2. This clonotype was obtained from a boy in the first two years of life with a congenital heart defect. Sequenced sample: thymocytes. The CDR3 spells CASSCGLADQETQYF. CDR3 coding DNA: TGTGCCAGCAGCTGTGGACTAGCGGACCAAGAGACCCAGTACTTC.